This T cell receptor (beta chain) was retrieved from a study of memory CD4+ T cells and cytomegalovirus serostatus. The sort gate was single viable CD3+CD4+CD8-CD45RO+ cells for memory CD4+ T cells. On this clone itself: Its target is unknown.

Study-level findings and limits: Each of approximately 73 CMV-associated TCRbeta sequences occurred in one to five individuals. The CMV-associated TCR signature appears largely within the CD4+ memory repertoire.

Here immunoSEQ multiplex PCR was the method, and the copy in TCRdb shows in-frame clones only, minus some. Among approximately 65,000 clones listed, roughly three quarters were seen once. Looked up from germline, CDR1 is DFQATT and CDR2 is SNEGSKA (reference sequence). J was trimmed by 8 bases and V by 6 bases; bases with no gene match: 5. The CDR3 covers 11 residues. This rearrangement joins TRBV20-1 to TRBJ1-2, with TRBD1 identical over 8 bases. Sequencing used memory CD4+ T cells from blood. This clonotype was obtained from an adult in good health and CMV-seronegative. The chain's CDR3 is CSAQGAGGYTF. Written as DNA, the CDR3 is TGCAGTGCCCAGGGGGCTGGCGGCTACACCTTC.